Listed below are T cell receptor beta chains from one sample, sequenced in a study of molecular identifiers for immune sequencing clone quantification. TCRdb re-called the PCR reads through MiXCR, storing one row per CDR3 protein. The sample lists about 500,000 distinct CDR3 sequences; about 25% were seen once. The source material was naive CD8+ T cells from blood, with Jurkat cell RNA spiked in. These receptors were collected from a human donor in good health. Some libraries in this study had Jurkat cell RNA spiked in. Each CDR3 is given with its conserved first and last residue. D genes are given only for firm matches. Expanded clones are given a class, and other clones once, few, many or no size at all.

v_call: TRBV28; clone_size: few; j_call: TRBJ2-2; cdr3_length: 16; d_call: .; cdr3_aa: CASNRVRGQGTGELFF; cdr3_nt: TGTGCCAGCAATCGCGTCCGGGGGCAGGGCACCGGGGAGCTGTTTTTT
v_call: TRBV4-1; clone_size: many; j_call: TRBJ2-7; cdr3_length: 14; d_call: TRBD2; cdr3_aa: CASSQTGGQYEQYF; cdr3_nt: TGCGCCAGCAGTCAAACGGGGGGTCAGTACGAGCAGTACTTC
v_call: TRBV7-6; clone_size: .; j_call: TRBJ2-7; cdr3_length: 15; d_call: TRBD1; cdr3_aa: CASSSPGQGTPEQYF; cdr3_nt: TGTGCCAGCAGCTCCCCGGGACAGGGTACTCCCGAGCAGTACTTC
v_call: TRBV9; clone_size: .; j_call: TRBJ2-2; cdr3_length: 12; d_call: .; cdr3_aa: CASSVGNGELFF; cdr3_nt: TGTGCCAGCAGCGTAGGTAACGGGGAGCTGTTTTTT
v_call: TRBV2; clone_size: .; j_call: TRBJ2-5; cdr3_length: 16; d_call: TRBD2; cdr3_aa: CTSSELGLAGQETQYF; cdr3_nt: TGTACCAGCAGTGAATTGGGACTAGCGGGCCAAGAGACCCAGTACTTC
v_call: TRBV27; clone_size: few; j_call: TRBJ1-5; cdr3_length: 18; d_call: TRBD1; cdr3_aa: CASSSLRRDRGRMQPQHF; cdr3_nt: TGTGCCAGCAGTTCCTTACGACGGGACAGGGGAAGGATGCAGCCCCAGCATTTT
v_call: TRBV27; clone_size: few; j_call: TRBJ2-2; cdr3_length: 12; d_call: .; cdr3_aa: CASSWVSGELFF; cdr3_nt: TGTGCCAGCAGTTGGGTCAGCGGGGAGCTGTTTTTT
v_call: TRBV5-6; clone_size: many; j_call: TRBJ1-1; cdr3_length: 14; d_call: TRBD1; cdr3_aa: CASSTGQGQTEAFF; cdr3_nt: TGTGCCAGCAGCACCGGACAGGGTCAGACTGAAGCTTTCTTT
v_call: TRBV4-2; clone_size: many; j_call: TRBJ1-5; cdr3_length: 15; d_call: .; cdr3_aa: CASSQETGAGQPQHF; cdr3_nt: TGTGCCAGCAGCCAAGAAACGGGGGCAGGCCAGCCCCAGCATTTT
v_call: TRBV5-6; clone_size: .; j_call: TRBJ2-2; cdr3_length: 16; d_call: .; cdr3_aa: CASSLWGAGKTGELFF; cdr3_nt: TGTGCCAGCAGCTTGTGGGGGGCAGGGAAGACCGGGGAGCTGTTTTTT
v_call: TRBV20-1; clone_size: few; j_call: TRBJ1-4; cdr3_length: 12; d_call: .; cdr3_aa: CSARVGGEKLFF; cdr3_nt: TGCAGTGCTAGGGTAGGGGGGGAAAAACTGTTTTTT
v_call: TRBV7-9; clone_size: many; j_call: TRBJ1-5; cdr3_length: 14; d_call: TRBD1; cdr3_aa: CASTSGGPNQPQHF; cdr3_nt: TGTGCCAGCACTTCAGGGGGCCCAAATCAGCCCCAGCATTTT
v_call: TRBV30; clone_size: many; j_call: TRBJ1-1; cdr3_length: 12; d_call: .; cdr3_aa: CAWSVHGTEAFF; cdr3_nt: TGTGCCTGGAGTGTACACGGCACTGAAGCTTTCTTT
v_call: TRBV20-1; clone_size: few; j_call: TRBJ2-7; cdr3_length: 13; d_call: .; cdr3_aa: CSALTDSSYEQYF; cdr3_nt: TGCAGTGCTTTGACAGACAGTTCCTACGAGCAGTACTTC
v_call: TRBV27; clone_size: .; j_call: TRBJ2-7; cdr3_length: 16; d_call: TRBD1; cdr3_aa: CASSFMGQGMAYEQYF; cdr3_nt: TGTGCCAGCAGTTTTATGGGACAGGGAATGGCCTACGAGCAGTACTTC
v_call: TRBV5-5; clone_size: few; j_call: TRBJ2-7; cdr3_length: 14; d_call: TRBD2; cdr3_aa: CASSLVTGGDEQYF; cdr3_nt: TGTGCCAGCAGCTTGGTTACGGGGGGGGACGAGCAGTACTTC
v_call: TRBV27; clone_size: .; j_call: TRBJ2-2; cdr3_length: 17; d_call: .; cdr3_aa: CASSLSGLHRRTGELFF; cdr3_nt: TGTGCCAGCAGTTTATCGGGACTTCACCGCCGAACCGGGGAGCTGTTTTTT
v_call: TRBV6-2/TRBV6-3; clone_size: many; j_call: TRBJ2-7; cdr3_length: 13; d_call: .; cdr3_aa: CASTLSVPGEQYF; cdr3_nt: TGTGCCAGCACTCTATCGGTGCCCGGGGAGCAGTACTTC
v_call: TRBV4-1; clone_size: many; j_call: TRBJ2-1; cdr3_length: 14; d_call: TRBD2; cdr3_aa: CASTQAGGYNEQFF; cdr3_nt: TGCGCCAGCACCCAGGCGGGGGGTTACAATGAGCAGTTCTTC
v_call: TRBV27; clone_size: many; j_call: TRBJ2-2; cdr3_length: 15; d_call: TRBD1; cdr3_aa: CASSWGQRNTGELFF; cdr3_nt: TGTGCCAGCAGTTGGGGACAGAGAAACACCGGGGAGCTGTTTTTT
v_call: TRBV5-3; clone_size: .; j_call: TRBJ1-3; cdr3_length: 16; d_call: .; cdr3_aa: CASSKPGGISGNTIYF; cdr3_nt: TGTGCCAGCAGCAAACCGGGAGGCATCTCTGGAAACACCATATATTTT
v_call: TRBV28; clone_size: few; j_call: TRBJ2-2; cdr3_length: 18; d_call: .; cdr3_aa: CASRPARDPRSNAGELFF; cdr3_nt: TGTGCCAGCAGACCCGCTCGGGACCCCCGATCGAACGCCGGGGAGCTGTTTTTT
v_call: TRBV19; clone_size: .; j_call: TRBJ2-5; cdr3_length: 13; d_call: .; cdr3_aa: CASGNSYQETQYF; cdr3_nt: TGTGCCAGTGGAAACAGCTACCAAGAGACCCAGTACTTC
v_call: TRBV27; clone_size: many; j_call: TRBJ2-7; cdr3_length: 12; d_call: .; cdr3_aa: CASSLSGVEQYF; cdr3_nt: TGTGCCAGCAGTTTATCAGGGGTCGAGCAGTACTTC
v_call: TRBV9; clone_size: .; j_call: TRBJ2-2; cdr3_length: 15; d_call: .; cdr3_aa: CASSVWGSDTGELYF; cdr3_nt: TGTGCCAGCAGCGTTTGGGGGAGTGACACCGGGGAGCTGTATTTT
v_call: TRBV20-1; clone_size: .; j_call: TRBJ2-1; cdr3_length: 13; d_call: TRBD1; cdr3_aa: CSASGTDHNEQFF; cdr3_nt: TGCAGTGCCTCCGGGACAGATCACAATGAGCAGTTCTTC
v_call: TRBV4-1; clone_size: few; j_call: TRBJ1-5; cdr3_length: 18; d_call: TRBD1; cdr3_aa: CASSQDYQRQGGGQPQHF; cdr3_nt: TGCGCCAGCAGCCAAGACTATCAAAGACAGGGCGGAGGTCAGCCCCAGCATTTT
v_call: TRBV7-2; clone_size: many; j_call: TRBJ2-1; cdr3_length: 15; d_call: .; cdr3_aa: CASSLSSGDYNEQFF; cdr3_nt: TGTGCCAGCAGCTTGAGTTCAGGGGACTACAATGAGCAGTTCTTC
v_call: TRBV6-2/TRBV6-3; clone_size: .; j_call: TRBJ2-7; cdr3_length: 13; d_call: .; cdr3_aa: CASSYSKDYEQYF; cdr3_nt: TGTGCCAGCAGTTACTCGAAAGACTACGAGCAGTACTTC
v_call: TRBV12-3/TRBV12-4; clone_size: many; j_call: TRBJ1-2; cdr3_length: 15; d_call: .; cdr3_aa: CASSLKIGHSYGYTF; cdr3_nt: TGTGCCAGCAGTTTGAAGATCGGGCACAGCTATGGCTACACCTTC
v_call: TRBV3-1; clone_size: .; j_call: TRBJ2-3; cdr3_length: 17; d_call: .; cdr3_aa: CASSQEYPTKITDTQYF; cdr3_nt: TGTGCCAGCAGCCAAGAATACCCCACCAAGATCACAGATACGCAGTATTTT
v_call: TRBV7-9; clone_size: .; j_call: TRBJ1-2; cdr3_length: 17; d_call: .; cdr3_aa: CAGRPPVGSQANYGYTF; cdr3_nt: TGTGCCGGCAGACCACCCGTTGGGTCCCAAGCTAACTATGGCTACACCTTC
v_call: TRBV7-8; clone_size: many; j_call: TRBJ2-7; cdr3_length: 15; d_call: .; cdr3_aa: CASSRGIAAAYEQYF; cdr3_nt: TGTGCCAGCAGCCGAGGGATTGCGGCAGCCTACGAGCAGTACTTC
v_call: TRBV5-6; clone_size: .; j_call: TRBJ1-5; cdr3_length: 14; d_call: TRBD1; cdr3_aa: CASSIQGAGQPQHF; cdr3_nt: TGTGCCAGCAGCATACAGGGGGCGGGTCAGCCCCAGCATTTT
v_call: TRBV4-3; clone_size: .; j_call: TRBJ1-3; cdr3_length: 16; d_call: TRBD1; cdr3_aa: CASSQDSTGAGNTIYF; cdr3_nt: TGCGCCAGCAGCCAAGATTCGACAGGGGCTGGAAACACCATATATTTT
v_call: TRBV20-1; clone_size: .; j_call: TRBJ2-5; cdr3_length: 12; d_call: .; cdr3_aa: CSARGMEETQYF; cdr3_nt: TGCAGTGCTAGGGGGATGGAAGAGACCCAGTACTTC
v_call: TRBV12-3/TRBV12-4; clone_size: many; j_call: TRBJ2-7; cdr3_length: 15; d_call: .; cdr3_aa: CASSPAGPGTYEQYF; cdr3_nt: TGTGCCAGCAGCCCCGCGGGTCCCGGTACCTACGAGCAGTACTTC
v_call: TRBV3-1; clone_size: .; j_call: TRBJ2-3; cdr3_length: 13; d_call: .; cdr3_aa: CASSQFAGDTQYF; cdr3_nt: TGTGCCAGCAGCCAATTCGCAGGAGATACGCAGTATTTT
v_call: TRBV5-3; clone_size: .; j_call: TRBJ2-7; cdr3_length: 14; d_call: .; cdr3_aa: CASSGADRPYEQYF; cdr3_nt: TGTGCCAGCAGCGGAGCGGACCGCCCCTACGAGCAGTACTTC
v_call: TRBV20-1; clone_size: .; j_call: TRBJ1-5; cdr3_length: 15; d_call: .; cdr3_aa: CSARNGRYGNQPQHF; cdr3_nt: TGCAGTGCCCGGAATGGGCGTTATGGCAATCAGCCCCAGCATTTT
v_call: TRBV7-9; clone_size: many; j_call: TRBJ2-3; cdr3_length: 15; d_call: .; cdr3_aa: CASLEGNTAPDTQYF; cdr3_nt: TGTGCCAGCTTGGAGGGGAATACTGCCCCCGATACGCAGTATTTT
v_call: TRBV14; clone_size: few; j_call: TRBJ1-2; cdr3_length: 15; d_call: TRBD1; cdr3_aa: CASTQTQGISYGYTF; cdr3_nt: TGTGCCAGCACCCAGACACAGGGGATTTCTTATGGCTACACCTTC
v_call: TRBV7-8; clone_size: few; j_call: TRBJ2-5; cdr3_length: 16; d_call: .; cdr3_aa: CASSPARYGGFETQYF; cdr3_nt: TGTGCCAGCAGCCCAGCCCGGTATGGGGGTTTCGAGACCCAGTACTTC
v_call: TRBV4-3; clone_size: few; j_call: TRBJ2-7; cdr3_length: 14; d_call: .; cdr3_aa: CASSQDPEYYEQYF; cdr3_nt: TGCGCCAGCAGCCAAGATCCTGAATACTACGAGCAGTACTTC
v_call: TRBV19; clone_size: many; j_call: TRBJ2-3; cdr3_length: 15; d_call: .; cdr3_aa: CASSERDTSTDTQYF; cdr3_nt: TGTGCCAGTAGCGAAAGGGACACCAGCACAGATACGCAGTATTTT
v_call: TRBV19; clone_size: .; j_call: TRBJ2-7; cdr3_length: 12; d_call: TRBD1; cdr3_aa: CASTTGGGEQYF; cdr3_nt: TGTGCCAGTACCACAGGGGGCGGCGAGCAGTACTTC
v_call: TRBV4-1; clone_size: .; j_call: TRBJ1-1; cdr3_length: 16; d_call: .; cdr3_aa: CASSQPQGQPNTEAFF; cdr3_nt: TGCGCCAGCAGCCAACCACAAGGACAGCCGAACACTGAAGCTTTCTTT
v_call: TRBV9; clone_size: few; j_call: TRBJ2-3; cdr3_length: 19; d_call: TRBD2; cdr3_aa: CASSVDGLAEVTSTDTQYF; cdr3_nt: TGTGCCAGCAGCGTAGATGGGCTAGCGGAGGTAACTAGCACAGATACGCAGTATTTT
v_call: TRBV20-1; clone_size: few; j_call: TRBJ1-1; cdr3_length: 13; d_call: .; cdr3_aa: CSAPAVGPTEAFF; cdr3_nt: TGCAGTGCCCCCGCGGTGGGGCCCACTGAAGCTTTCTTT
v_call: TRBV5-4; clone_size: few; j_call: TRBJ1-1; cdr3_length: 17; d_call: TRBD1; cdr3_aa: CASSLGYTGGPNTEAFF; cdr3_nt: TGTGCCAGCAGCTTGGGATATACAGGGGGGCCCAACACTGAAGCTTTCTTT
v_call: TRBV5-5; clone_size: few; j_call: TRBJ2-5; cdr3_length: 17; d_call: TRBD1; cdr3_aa: CASSLVQGANYGETQYF; cdr3_nt: TGTGCCAGCAGCTTGGTCCAGGGGGCGAACTACGGGGAGACCCAGTACTTC
v_call: TRBV7-3; clone_size: many; j_call: TRBJ2-5; cdr3_length: 13; d_call: .; cdr3_aa: CASSFGFQETQYF; cdr3_nt: TGTGCCAGCAGCTTCGGGTTTCAAGAGACCCAGTACTTC
v_call: TRBV3-1; clone_size: many; j_call: TRBJ1-1; cdr3_length: 15; d_call: TRBD1; cdr3_aa: CASSGAGQGGTEAFF; cdr3_nt: TGTGCCAGCAGCGGAGCGGGACAGGGGGGCACTGAAGCTTTCTTT
v_call: TRBV19; clone_size: many; j_call: TRBJ1-1; cdr3_length: 15; d_call: .; cdr3_aa: CASNTAQGINTEAFF; cdr3_nt: TGTGCCAGTAATACAGCCCAGGGGATTAACACTGAAGCTTTCTTT
v_call: TRBV27; clone_size: few; j_call: TRBJ2-2; cdr3_length: 14; d_call: .; cdr3_aa: CASSWSKNTGELFF; cdr3_nt: TGTGCCAGCAGTTGGTCTAAGAACACCGGGGAGCTGTTTTTT